The sequence of this T cell receptor (beta chain) was determined in a study of shared clonotypes between healthy human individuals. The V gene's germline CDR1 is LNHDA and CDR2 SQIVND (reference sequence). The CDR3 covers 12 residues. V lost 7 bases and J lost 7, with 11 bases in between. Measured with immunoSEQ multiplex PCR; TCRdb has only the in-frame clones, and not every one. The table has millions of clones, more than 80% seen once. The chain has TRBV19 and TRBJ1-5, with D perhaps TRBD1 (6 bases). The origin of this receptor is a man aged 18 to 35 in good health. Sequencing was done on a sample of naive CD4+ T cells sorted from blood. Subset here: CD45RA+ positively selected. The CDR3 DNA reads TGTGCCAGTAAGCTCGGGGGCCAGCCCCAGCATTTT. It yields the protein CASKLGGQPQHF.